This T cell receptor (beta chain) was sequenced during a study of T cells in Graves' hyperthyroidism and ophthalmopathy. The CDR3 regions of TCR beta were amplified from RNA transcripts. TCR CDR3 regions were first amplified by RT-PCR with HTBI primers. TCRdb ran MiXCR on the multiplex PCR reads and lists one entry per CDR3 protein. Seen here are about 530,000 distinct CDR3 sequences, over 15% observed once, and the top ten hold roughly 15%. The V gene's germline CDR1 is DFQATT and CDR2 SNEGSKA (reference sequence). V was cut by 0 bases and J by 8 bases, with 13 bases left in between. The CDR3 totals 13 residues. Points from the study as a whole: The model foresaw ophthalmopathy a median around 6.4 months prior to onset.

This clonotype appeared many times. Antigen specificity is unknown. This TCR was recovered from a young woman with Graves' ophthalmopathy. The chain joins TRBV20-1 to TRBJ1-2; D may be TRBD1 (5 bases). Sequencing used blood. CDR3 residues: CSARDQGPKGYTF. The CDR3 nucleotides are TGCAGTGCTAGAGATCAGGGCCCAAAGGGCTACACCTTC.